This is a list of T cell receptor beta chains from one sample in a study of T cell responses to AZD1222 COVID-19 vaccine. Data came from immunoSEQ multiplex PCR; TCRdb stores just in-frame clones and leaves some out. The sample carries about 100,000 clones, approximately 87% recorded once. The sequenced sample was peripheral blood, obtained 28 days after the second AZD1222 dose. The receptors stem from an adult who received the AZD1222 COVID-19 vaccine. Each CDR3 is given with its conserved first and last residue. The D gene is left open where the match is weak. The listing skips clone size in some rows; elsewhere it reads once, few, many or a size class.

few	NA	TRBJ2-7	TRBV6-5	CASSRDRQSSYEQYF	TGTGCCAGCAGTCGTGACAGGCAATCCTCCTACGAGCAGTACTTC
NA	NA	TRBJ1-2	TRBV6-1	CASSEQGRAGYTF	TGTGCCAGCAGTGAACAGGGGAGGGCTGGCTACACCTTC
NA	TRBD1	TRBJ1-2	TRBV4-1	CASSQGDRTNYGYTF	TGCGCCAGCAGCCAAGGGGACAGGACTAACTATGGCTACACCTTC
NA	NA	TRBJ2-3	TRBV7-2	CASSFDYTDTQYF	TGTGCCAGCAGCTTCGACTACACAGATACGCAGTATTTT
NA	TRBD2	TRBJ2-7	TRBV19	CASSRGGSSYEQYF	TGTGCCAGTAGTAGGGGGGGAAGCTCCTACGAGCAGTACTTC
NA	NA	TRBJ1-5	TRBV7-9	CASSDRQGNQPQHF	TGTGCCAGCAGCGACCGACAGGGCAATCAGCCCCAGCATTTT
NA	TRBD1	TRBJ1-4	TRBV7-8	CASSLFTGDATNEKLFF	TGTGCCAGCAGCTTGTTTACAGGGGACGCAACTAATGAAAAACTGTTTTTT
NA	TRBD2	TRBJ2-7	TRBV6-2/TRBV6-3	CASSSSWRGGYEQYF	TGTGCCAGCAGCTCCTCGTGGCGGGGGGGCTACGAGCAGTACTTC
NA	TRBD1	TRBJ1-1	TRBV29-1	CSVGFYPGTGVSNTEAFF	TGCAGCGTTGGCTTTTACCCCGGGACAGGGGTTTCGAACACTGAAGCTTTCTTT
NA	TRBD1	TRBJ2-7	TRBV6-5	CASRPGGAVSGEQYF	TGTGCCAGCAGGCCAGGGGGCGCCGTTTCGGGCGAGCAGTACTTC
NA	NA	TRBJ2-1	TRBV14	CASSQEGLNAGLYNEQFF	TGTGCCAGCAGCCAAGAAGGATTGAACGCGGGACTCTACAATGAGCAGTTCTTC
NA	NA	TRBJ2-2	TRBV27	CASSTAGRFTGELFF	TGTGCCAGCAGTACCGCGGGGCGGTTCACCGGGGAGCTGTTTTTT
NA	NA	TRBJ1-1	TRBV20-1	CSARDPPVAFF	TGCAGTGCTAGGGACCCCCCAGTTGCTTTCTTT
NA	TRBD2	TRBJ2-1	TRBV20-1	CSASGFPRGGEQFF	TGCAGTGCTAGTGGGTTTCCGCGGGGGGGTGAGCAGTTCTTC
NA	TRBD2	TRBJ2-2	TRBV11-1	CASSERGLNTGELFF	TGTGCCAGCAGCGAGCGGGGCCTGAACACCGGGGAGCTGTTTTTT
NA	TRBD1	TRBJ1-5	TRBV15	CATQMSIGGTEPQHF	TGTGCCACTCAAATGTCGATAGGGGGCACGGAGCCCCAGCATTTT
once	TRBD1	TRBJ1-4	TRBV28	CASSQVQGRWEKLFF	TGTGCCAGCAGTCAGGTACAGGGGAGGTGGGAAAAACTGTTTTTT
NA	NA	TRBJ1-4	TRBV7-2	CASSLVPGRELFF	TGTGCCAGCAGCTTAGTTCCAGGTCGGGAACTGTTTTTT
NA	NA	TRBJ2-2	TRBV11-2	CASSLDYRLNTGELFF	TGTGCCAGCAGCTTAGATTACAGGTTGAACACCGGGGAGCTGTTTTTT
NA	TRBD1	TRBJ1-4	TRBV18	CASSPQGGANEKLFF	TGTGCCAGCTCACCTCAGGGGGGAGCTAATGAAAAACTGTTTTTT
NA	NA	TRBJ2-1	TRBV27	CASAWDSYNEQFF	TGTGCCAGCGCCTGGGACTCCTACAATGAGCAGTTCTTC
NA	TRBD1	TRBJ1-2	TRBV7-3	CASSSSGTGQGSYTF	TGTGCCAGCAGCTCTTCTGGGACAGGACAAGGGAGCTACACCTTC
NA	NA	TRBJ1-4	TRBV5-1	CASSLGAGVGEKLFF	TGCGCCAGCAGCTTGGGTGCAGGGGTGGGAGAAAAACTGTTTTTT
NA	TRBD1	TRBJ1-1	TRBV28	CASSLRSGGLAEAFF	TGTGCCAGCAGTTTGAGGTCAGGGGGCCTCGCTGAAGCTTTCTTT